A selection of T cell receptor beta chains follows, all from one sample in a study of a mutant IDH1 vaccine in newly diagnosed glioma. Antigens of these TCRs are unknown. Sequenced by immunoSEQ multiplex PCR; TCRdb stores in-frame clones only, minus some. Here the sample spans 55,000 to 65,000 clones, 84% being singletons. This specimen was PBMCs, taken from a glioma patient whose treatment included an IDH1 peptide vaccine. These receptors were collected from a man between 25 and 39 years old with glioma. Each CDR3 is given with its conserved first and last residue. Fields, in order: J gene, D gene, V gene, clone size, CDR3 protein, CDR3 DNA. A D gene is named only where the DNA matches it firmly. Size values are once, few and many counts, or a class for expanded clones, and some rows have none.

>TRBJ2-3|TRBD2|TRBV4-2|.
CASSQLGEGGTDTQYF
TGTGCCAGCAGCCAATTGGGGGAGGGCGGCACAGATACGCAGTATTTT
>TRBJ1-3|.|TRBV7-2|.
CASSRLSEKNTIYF
TGTGCCAGCAGCCGTCTATCTGAAAAAAACACCATATATTTT
>TRBJ1-4|.|TRBV2|.
CASRPGTQPYEKLFF
TGTGCCAGCCGTCCGGGAACGCAACCTTATGAAAAACTGTTTTTT
>TRBJ1-1|.|TRBV27|.
CASSLTSGNTEAFF
TGTGCCAGCAGTTTAACGTCGGGGAACACTGAAGCTTTCTTT
>TRBJ1-5|TRBD1|TRBV19|.
CASSEQGADQPQHF
TGTGCCAGTAGTGAACAGGGGGCCGATCAGCCCCAGCATTTT
>TRBJ1-2|TRBD1|TRBV30|.
CAWTPMTGISNYGYTF
TGTGCCTGGACGCCTATGACAGGGATAAGTAATTATGGCTACACCTTC
>TRBJ2-5|.|TRBV9|.
CASSSPPMMTDPAQETQYF
TGTGCCAGCAGCTCCCCCCCGATGATGACGGATCCTGCCCAAGAGACCCAGTACTTC
>TRBJ2-7|.|TRBV7-9|.
CASPQRAYEQYF
TGTGCCAGCCCCCAGAGGGCGTACGAGCAGTACTTC
>TRBJ2-2|.|TRBV6-5|.
CASSTTGTGELFF
TGTGCCAGCTCCACCACAGGGACCGGGGAGCTGTTTTTT
>TRBJ2-3|.|TRBV7-3|once
CASSLTSAADTQYF
TGTGCCAGCAGCTTAACGTCAGCGGCGGATACGCAGTATTTT
>TRBJ1-3|.|TRBV30|.
CAWSVLSAIGNTIYF
TGTGCCTGGAGTGTACTATCGGCAATTGGAAACACCATATATTTT
>TRBJ1-5|TRBD1|TRBV28|.
CATLGAGGRVANQPQHF
TGTGCCACCCTCGGGGCAGGGGGAAGGGTCGCCAATCAGCCCCAGCATTTT
>TRBJ1-1|TRBD1|TRBV29-1|few
CSVARGLYTEAFF
TGCAGCGTTGCTAGGGGGCTGTACACTGAAGCTTTCTTT
>TRBJ1-6|.|TRBV4-3|.
CASSQDDRDNSPLHF
TGCGCCAGCAGCCAAGACGACCGGGATAATTCACCCCTCCACTTT
>TRBJ1-2|.|TRBV5-1|.
CASSFDSHYGYTF
TGCGCCAGCAGCTTCGACAGCCACTATGGCTACACCTTC
>TRBJ2-3|TRBD2|TRBV6-1|.
CASSEAIAGVGDTQYF
TGTGCCAGCAGTGAAGCCATCGCGGGAGTAGGAGATACGCAGTATTTT
>TRBJ2-4|.|TRBV19|.
CASSIRRSGTKNIQYF
TGTGCCAGTAGTATCAGGAGGAGTGGAACCAAAAACATTCAGTACTTC
>TRBJ2-5|.|TRBV10-3|.
CAISQKGQEETQYF
TGTGCCATCAGTCAAAAGGGGCAGGAAGAGACCCAGTACTTC
>TRBJ1-1|TRBD1|TRBV7-9|.
CASSLTGGYTEAFF
TGTGCCAGCAGCTTGACAGGGGGGTACACTGAAGCTTTCTTT
>TRBJ1-1|TRBD1|TRBV27|few
CASSLRQGGTEAFF
TGTGCCAGCAGTTTGAGACAGGGAGGCACTGAAGCTTTCTTT
>TRBJ1-4|.|TRBV2|.
CASSGQTATNEKLFF
TGTGCCAGCAGCGGCCAGACGGCAACTAATGAAAAACTGTTTTTT
>TRBJ1-2|.|TRBV6-1|once
CASSDAGVGGYTF
TGTGCCAGCAGTGACGCGGGAGTTGGTGGCTACACCTTC
>TRBJ2-1|.|TRBV7-2|.
CASSLLASYNEQFF
TGTGCCAGCAGCTTACTAGCGTCCTACAATGAGCAGTTCTTC
>TRBJ1-3|TRBD1|TRBV5-1|.
CASTRTGFSGNTIYF
TGCGCCAGCACCCGGACAGGGTTCTCTGGAAACACCATATATTTT
>TRBJ1-2|TRBD1|TRBV27|.
CASSLSEGQGSSDYGYTF
TGTGCCAGCAGTTTATCTGAGGGACAGGGGTCGTCTGACTATGGCTACACCTTC
>TRBJ2-2|.|TRBV7-2|.
CASSRDGSGGELFF
TGTGCCAGCAGCCGGGACGGGAGTGGCGGGGAGCTGTTTTTT
>TRBJ1-1|TRBD1|TRBV19|.
CASSIDRGTVTEAFF
TGTGCCAGTAGTATTGACAGGGGGACGGTGACTGAAGCTTTCTTT
>TRBJ1-2|TRBD1|TRBV6-5|.
CASSPGQESSYGYTF
TGTGCCAGCAGTCCGGGACAGGAGTCTTCCTATGGCTACACCTTC
>TRBJ2-2|.|TRBV10-3|.
CAISGPGSNTGELFF
TGTGCCATCAGTGGTCCGGGTTCGAACACCGGGGAGCTGTTTTTT
>TRBJ2-2|TRBD2|TRBV7-2|.
CASRWTGRGSNTGELFF
TGTGCCAGCAGATGGACCGGGCGGGGGTCGAACACCGGGGAGCTGTTTTTT
>TRBJ2-1|TRBD2|TRBV6-5|once
CATLAGAYNEQFF
TGTGCCACCCTAGCGGGGGCCTACAATGAGCAGTTCTTC
>TRBJ1-3|.|TRBV30|.
CAWSVLFGVTIYF
TGTGCCTGGAGTGTACTCTTCGGAGTCACCATATATTTT
>TRBJ1-2|.|TRBV7-8|.
CASSLAGGVANYGYTF
TGTGCCAGCAGCTTAGCGGGCGGAGTAGCTAACTATGGCTACACCTTC
>TRBJ2-7|.|TRBV7-3|.
CASSPSGGHEQYF
TGTGCCAGCAGCCCCTCTGGGGGGCACGAGCAGTACTTC
>TRBJ2-1|.|TRBV7-2|.
CASSLAASYNEQFF
TGTGCCAGCAGCTTAGCTGCCTCCTACAATGAGCAGTTCTTC
>TRBJ2-2|.|TRBV19|.
CASMIAAGSTGELFF
TGTGCCAGTATGATAGCGGCTGGGAGCACCGGGGAGCTGTTTTTT
>TRBJ1-2|.|TRBV28|.
CASSSLRGANTF
TGTGCCAGCAGTTCGCTTCGGGGGGCAAACACCTTC
>TRBJ2-4|.|TRBV28|.
CASSLGGAKNIQYF
TGTGCCAGCAGTTTGGGAGGAGCCAAAAACATTCAGTACTTC
>TRBJ1-5|.|TRBV5-6|.
CASSLRSRHQPQHF
TGTGCCAGCAGCTTGAGGTCTAGGCATCAGCCCCAGCATTTT
>TRBJ2-5|TRBD2|TRBV19|.
CASSMRREIQETQYF
TGTGCCAGTAGTATGAGGCGGGAGATCCAAGAGACCCAGTACTTC
>TRBJ1-1|TRBD1|TRBV4-1|.
CASAGTGRLRYTEAFF
TGCGCCAGCGCCGGGACAGGGAGATTGAGGTACACTGAAGCTTTCTTT
>TRBJ1-4|.|TRBV7-9|.
CASSRGWVGVTDEKLFF
TGTGCCAGCAGCCGTGGGTGGGTGGGCGTCACGGACGAAAAACTGTTTTTT
>TRBJ2-2|.|TRBV27|.
CASSTYRVGGELFF
TGTGCCAGCAGTACCTACAGGGTAGGCGGGGAGCTGTTTTTT
>TRBJ2-7|.|TRBV18|.
CASSPEQRVTYYF
TGTGCCAGCTCACCCGAGCAGAGGGTCACCTATTACTTC
>TRBJ2-7|.|TRBV7-9|.
CASSPTGNYEQYF
TGTGCCAGCAGTCCTACAGGGAACTACGAGCAGTACTTC
>TRBJ2-5|.|TRBV28|.
CASSFGGNWEETQYF
TGTGCCAGCAGTTTCGGGGGAAACTGGGAAGAGACCCAGTACTTC
>TRBJ1-5|.|TRBV6-6|.
CASSSAGGQPQHF
TGTGCCAGCAGTTCCGCAGGCGGTCAGCCCCAGCATTTT
>TRBJ1-6|.|TRBV14|.
CASSQDSRRNSPLHF
TGTGCCAGCAGCCAAGATTCTCGCAGGAATTCACCCCTCCACTTT
>TRBJ2-3|TRBD2|TRBV7-2|.
CASSFSGGAGADTQYF
TGTGCCAGCAGCTTTAGCGGGGGAGCCGGAGCAGATACGCAGTATTTT
>TRBJ2-5|.|TRBV7-2|few
CASSLDASKTQYF
TGTGCCAGCAGCTTAGACGCGTCGAAGACCCAGTACTTC
>TRBJ2-2|.|TRBV10-3|.
CATRNTGELFF
TGTGCCACTCGTAACACCGGGGAGCTGTTTTTT
>TRBJ2-3|TRBD1|TRBV19|.
CASSGGQFLTDTQYF
TGTGCCAGTAGTGGGGGACAGTTTCTCACAGATACGCAGTATTTT
>TRBJ2-7|TRBD1|TRBV6-1|once
CASSPRQGNYEQYF
TGTGCCAGCAGTCCCCGACAGGGGAACTACGAGCAGTACTTC
>TRBJ2-7|.|TRBV13|.
CASSLLGLFEQYF
TGTGCCAGCAGCTTACTGGGGCTCTTTGAGCAGTACTTC